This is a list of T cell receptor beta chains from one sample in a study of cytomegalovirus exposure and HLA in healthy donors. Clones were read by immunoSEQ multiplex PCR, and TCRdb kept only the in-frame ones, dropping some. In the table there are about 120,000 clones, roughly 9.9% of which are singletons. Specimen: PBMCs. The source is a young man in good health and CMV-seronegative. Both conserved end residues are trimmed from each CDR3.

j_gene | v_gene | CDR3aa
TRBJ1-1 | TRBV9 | ASSPGQLNPEAF
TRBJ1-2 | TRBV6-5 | ASSYPGQGGGYT
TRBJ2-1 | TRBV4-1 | ASSLTSGGFSYNEQF
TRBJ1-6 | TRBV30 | AWSDGGGLYSPLH
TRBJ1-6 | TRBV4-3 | ASSQSGQDIRSPLH
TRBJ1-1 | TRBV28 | ASSPWTGERTEAF
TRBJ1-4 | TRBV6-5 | ASRPSGATNEKLF
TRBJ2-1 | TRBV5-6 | ASSKGLESNEQF
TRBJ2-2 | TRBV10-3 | AISAVLDRVAGELF
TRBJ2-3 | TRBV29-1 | SVEEWTSGATDTQY
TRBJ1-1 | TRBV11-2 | ASSLNRGATEAF
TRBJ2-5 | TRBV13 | ASSLLRVNLAGGEQY
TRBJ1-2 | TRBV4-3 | ASSQRTGDYGYT
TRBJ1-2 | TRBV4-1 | ASSLSYESRDYGYT
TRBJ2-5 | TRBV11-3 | ASSTGLAGQETQY
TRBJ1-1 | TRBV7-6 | ASSLELRGPRGNTEAF
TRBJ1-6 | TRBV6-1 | ASSGGGGGNSPLH
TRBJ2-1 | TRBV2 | ASSEGQGDYNEQF
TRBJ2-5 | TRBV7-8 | ASSPRPGIKEGETQY
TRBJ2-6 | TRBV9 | ASSPWAYGANVLT
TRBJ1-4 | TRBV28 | ASSLGGGLEKLF
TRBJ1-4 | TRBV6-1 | ASRETGGGGEKLF